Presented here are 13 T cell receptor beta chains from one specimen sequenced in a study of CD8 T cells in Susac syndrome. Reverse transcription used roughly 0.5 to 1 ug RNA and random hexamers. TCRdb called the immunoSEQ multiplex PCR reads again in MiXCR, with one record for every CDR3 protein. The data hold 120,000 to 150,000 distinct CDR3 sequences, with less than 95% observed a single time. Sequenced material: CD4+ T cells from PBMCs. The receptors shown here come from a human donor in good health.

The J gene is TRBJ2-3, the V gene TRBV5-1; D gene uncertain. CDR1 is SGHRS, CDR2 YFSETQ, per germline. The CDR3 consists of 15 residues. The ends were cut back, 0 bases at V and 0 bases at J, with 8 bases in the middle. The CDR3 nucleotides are TGCGCCAGCAGCTTGGTTGGGGTTAGCACAGATACGCAGTATTTT. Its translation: CASSLVGVSTDTQYF.

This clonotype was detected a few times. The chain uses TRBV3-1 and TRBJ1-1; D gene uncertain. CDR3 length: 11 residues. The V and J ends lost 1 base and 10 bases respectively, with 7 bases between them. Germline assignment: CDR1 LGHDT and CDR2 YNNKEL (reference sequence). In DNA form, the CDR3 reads TGTGCCAGCAGCCAAGGGGGAGGAGCTTTCTTT. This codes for CASSQGGGAFF.

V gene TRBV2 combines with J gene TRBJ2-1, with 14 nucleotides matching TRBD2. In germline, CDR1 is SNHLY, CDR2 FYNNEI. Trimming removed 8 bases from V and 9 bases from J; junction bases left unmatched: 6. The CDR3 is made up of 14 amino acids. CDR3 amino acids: CASATSGRVGEQFF. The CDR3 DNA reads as TGTGCCAGCGCGACTAGCGGGAGGGTTGGTGAGCAGTTCTTC.

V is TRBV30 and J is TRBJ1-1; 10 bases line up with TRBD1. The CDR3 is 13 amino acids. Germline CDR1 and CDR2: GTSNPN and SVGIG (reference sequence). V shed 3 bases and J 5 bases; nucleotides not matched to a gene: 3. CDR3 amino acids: CAWREGQGTEAFF. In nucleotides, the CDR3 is TGTGCCTGGAGGGAGGGACAGGGGACTGAAGCTTTCTTT.

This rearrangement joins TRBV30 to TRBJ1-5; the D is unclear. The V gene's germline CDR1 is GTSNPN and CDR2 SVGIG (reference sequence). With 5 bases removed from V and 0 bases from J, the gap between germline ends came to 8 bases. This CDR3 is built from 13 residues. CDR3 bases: TGTGCCTGGGGCTTTGATAGCAATCAGCCCCAGCATTTT. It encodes CAWGFDSNQPQHF.

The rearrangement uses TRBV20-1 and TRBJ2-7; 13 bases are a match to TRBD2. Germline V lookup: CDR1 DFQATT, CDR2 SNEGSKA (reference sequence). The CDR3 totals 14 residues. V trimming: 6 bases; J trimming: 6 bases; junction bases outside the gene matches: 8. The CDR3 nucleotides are TGCAGTGCAGAGGGACTAGCGGGGTTTGGCGAGCAGTACTTC. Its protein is CSAEGLAGFGEQYF.

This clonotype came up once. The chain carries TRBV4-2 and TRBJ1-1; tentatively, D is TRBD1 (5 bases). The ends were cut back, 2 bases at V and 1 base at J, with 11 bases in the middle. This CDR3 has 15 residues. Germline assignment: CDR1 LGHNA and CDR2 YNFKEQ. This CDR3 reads CASSQPGRGNTEAFF. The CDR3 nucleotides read TGTGCCAGCAGCCAACCCGGGAGGGGGAACACTGAAGCTTTCTTT.

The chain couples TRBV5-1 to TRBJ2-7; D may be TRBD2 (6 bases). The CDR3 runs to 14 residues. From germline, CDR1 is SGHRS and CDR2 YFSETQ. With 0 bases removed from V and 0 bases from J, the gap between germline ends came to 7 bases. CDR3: CASSLGGASYEQYF. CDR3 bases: TGCGCCAGCAGCTTGGGCGGGGCCTCCTACGAGCAGTACTTC.

This CDR3 is CASSISGTSGSMGETQYF. CDR3 bases: TGTGCCAGTAGTATTTCCGGGACTAGCGGGAGTATGGGAGAGACCCAGTACTTC. V and J are TRBV19 and TRBJ2-5, with 14 bases aligning to TRBD2. Germline CDR1 LNHDA, CDR2 SQIVND (reference sequence). Trimming at V came to 3 bases and at J to 4 bases, leaving 10 bases not matched to a gene. The CDR3 loop spans 18 amino acids. Together with reference TRBV19 and TRBJ2-5, the CDR3 gives the full variable domain: DGGITQSPKYLFRKEGQNVTLSCEQNLNHDAMYWYRQDPGQGLRLIYYSQIVNDFQKGDIAEGYSVSREKKESFPLTVTSAQKNPTAFYLCASSISGTSGSMGETQYFGPGTRLLVL.

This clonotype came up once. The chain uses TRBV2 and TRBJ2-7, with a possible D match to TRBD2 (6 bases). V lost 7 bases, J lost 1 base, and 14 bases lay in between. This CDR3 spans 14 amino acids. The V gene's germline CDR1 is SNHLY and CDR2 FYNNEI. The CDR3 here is CASNFEGLSYEQYF. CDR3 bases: TGTGCCAGCAACTTCGAGGGACTGTCCTACGAGCAGTACTTC.

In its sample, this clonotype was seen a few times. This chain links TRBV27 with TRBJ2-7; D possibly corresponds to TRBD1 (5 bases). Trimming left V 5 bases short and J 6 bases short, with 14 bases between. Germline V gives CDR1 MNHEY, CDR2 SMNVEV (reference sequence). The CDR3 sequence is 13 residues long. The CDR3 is CASSLPSRGEQYF. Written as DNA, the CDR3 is TGTGCCAGCAGTCTCCCGTCAAGGGGCGAGCAGTACTTC.

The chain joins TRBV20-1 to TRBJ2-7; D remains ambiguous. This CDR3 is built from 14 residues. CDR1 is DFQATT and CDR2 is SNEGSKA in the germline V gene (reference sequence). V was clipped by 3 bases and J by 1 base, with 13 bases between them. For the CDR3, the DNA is TGCAGTGCTAGTAAGGTCGCCGGTTCCTACGAGCAGTACTTC. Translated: CSASKVAGSYEQYF.

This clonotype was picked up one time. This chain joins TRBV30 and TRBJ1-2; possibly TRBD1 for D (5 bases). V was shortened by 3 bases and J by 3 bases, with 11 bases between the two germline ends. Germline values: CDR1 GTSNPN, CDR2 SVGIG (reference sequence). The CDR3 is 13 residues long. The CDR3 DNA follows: TGTGCCTGGAGGGCCGGGACGGACTATGGCTACACCTTC. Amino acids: CAWRAGTDYGYTF.